The 17 T cell receptor beta chains reported below all come from one sample, sequenced in a study of molecular identifiers for immune sequencing clone quantification. TCRdb fed the PCR reads into MiXCR, producing one record per CDR3 protein. Of approximately 630,000 distinct CDR3 sequences listed, roughly 23% are singletons. Sequencing was performed on naive CD8+ T cells from blood, with Jurkat cell RNA spiked in. Subset given: FACS-sorted CD8+CD4-CCR7+CD45RA+ naive T cells. These receptors originate from a human donor in good health. Some libraries in this study had Jurkat cell RNA spiked in.

As to this clonotype: A much larger clone differs by one base, so this may be a read error. The chain links TRBV4-3 to TRBJ1-5, with 8 bases fitting TRBD1. Germline CDR1 reads LGHNA; CDR2 reads YSLEER. The CDR3 consists of 17 residues. The CDR3: CASSQDFRGHSSQPQHF. CDR3 sequence (DNA): TGCGCCAGCAGCCAAGATTTCAGGGGGCATAGCAGTCAGCCCCAGCATTTT.

To note about this clonotype: One end of the junction varies from germline; a read error may be responsible. This sequence joins TRBV23-1 and TRBJ1-5; D uncertain. TRBV23-1 is labeled an ORF, and its function is uncertain. CDR3 length: 15 residues. CDR3 in amino acids: CASSSSGDSHPPPHF. CDR3 sequence (DNA): TGCGCCAGCAGTTCTTCCGGGGATAGCCATCCGCCCCCGCATTTT.

In its sample, this clonotype was seen a few times. The V call is TRBV28, the J call TRBJ2-2; 9 positions agree with TRBD2. The V segment lost 2 bases and the J segment 4 bases; nucleotides outside the gene matches: 2. Germline lookup yields CDR1 MDHEN and CDR2 SYDVKM. The CDR3 contains 15 residues. CDR3 coding DNA: TGTGCCAGCAGTTTAAATAGCGGGAGCACCGGGGAGCTGTTTTTT. It yields the protein CASSLNSGSTGELFF. The variable domain in full, with the rest retrieved from reference TRBV28 and TRBJ2-2, is DVKVTQSSRYLVKRTGEKVFLECVQDMDHENMFWYRQDPGLGLRLIYFSYDVKMKEKGDIPEGYSVSREKKERFSLILESASTNQTSMYLCASSLNSGSTGELFFGEGSRLTVL.

The sample holds many counts of this clonotype. The gene calls are TRBV4-3 and TRBJ2-3; TRBD2 is a possible D gene (6 bases). The CDR3 has 16 residues. Trimming pared 0 bases from V and 0 bases from J, leaving 10 bases between. Germline CDR1 is LGHNA and CDR2 is YSLEER. CDR3 nucleotides: TGCGCCAGCAGCCAAGATACGGGAGTTAGCACAGATACGCAGTATTTT. Translation gives CASSQDTGVSTDTQYF.

Many counts were recorded for this clonotype. V is TRBV12-3 or TRBV12-4 and J is TRBJ1-2; TRBD1 aligns across 7 bases. V lost 6 bases and J lost 2; bases outside the gene matches: 6. The CDR3 has 14 residues. Here the CDR3 reads CASRHGTENYGYTF. Here the CDR3 DNA reads TGTGCCAGCAGGCACGGGACAGAGAACTATGGCTACACCTTC.

Points on this clonotype: Given a much more abundant clone one base away, this may be a read error. This CDR3 fails to terminate in the conserved phenylalanine or tryptophan, so it likely reflects a read error. V usage is TRBV6-6 and J usage is TRBJ2-3; the match to TRBD2 covers 7 bases. The V and J ends lost 2 bases and 2 bases, in that order; junction bases with no gene match: 13. CDR3 length equals 18 residues. The germline V gene encodes CDR1 MNHNY and CDR2 SVGAGI (reference sequence). CDR3 in amino acids: CASSYRAGEDHYTDTQYL. The CDR3 DNA is TGTGCCAGCAGTTACAGGGCGGGAGAGGACCACTACACAGATACGCAGTATCTT.

This clonotype was seen a few times. The rearrangement joins TRBV29-1 to TRBJ2-2; D may be TRBD2 (5 bases). The CDR3 spans 15 residues. CDR1 and CDR2 (germline): SQVTM, ANQGSEA. V lost 1 base to trimming and J lost 0 bases, with 9 bases between them. The CDR3 DNA follows: TGCAGCGTTGAAGGTCGGGGTCCGAACACCGGGGAGCTGTTTTTT. Its protein product is CSVEGRGPNTGELFF.

Comments on this clonotype: Relative to the germline gene, one junction end is altered; a read error may explain this. The chain couples TRBV27 to TRBJ2-1, with D maybe TRBD1 (5 bases). The CDR3 extends over 12 amino acids. CDR1 and CDR2 (germline): MNHEY, SMNVEV (reference sequence). The CDR3 nucleotides read TGTGCCATCAGTTTTCAGGGTCCTGAGCAGTTCTTC. This gives the protein CAISFQGPEQFF.

This clonotype has a handful of counts. Just one base apart from a much larger clone, this may be a read error. This chain uses TRBV10-3 with TRBJ1-1; D remains unclear. Germline V gene data show CDR1 as ENHRY and CDR2 as SYGVKD. The V end was cut by 8 bases, the J end by 8 bases, with 12 bases between. The CDR3 runs 11 residues. For the CDR3, the DNA is TGTGCCATCCGCGGGCCCGGGGAAGCTTTCTTT. Protein product: CAIRGPGEAFF.

Only a few counts were recorded for this clonotype. The chain links TRBV27 to TRBJ1-5; D might be TRBD1 (5 bases). Germline loops: CDR1 MNHEY, CDR2 SMNVEV (reference sequence). V was pared by 3 bases and J by 2 bases, with 8 bases between. The CDR3 runs to 14 residues. The CDR3 DNA sequence: TGTGCCAGCAGTTTGTCAGGGCGCAATCAGCCCCAGCATTTT. It codes for CASSLSGRNQPQHF.

Regarding this clonotype: With a much larger clone just one base away, this may be a read error. This chain joins TRBV12-5 and TRBJ1-5; D remains ambiguous. Trimming took 4 bases from V and 0 from J, leaving 7 bases between them. In germline, CDR1 is LGHNT, CDR2 FRNRAP. This CDR3 spans 14 amino acids. The CDR3 nucleotides are TGTGCTAGTGGTTCCGGGTTTAGCAATCAGCCCCAGCATTTT. Translated, it gives CASGSGFSNQPQHF.

This clonotype was seen repeatedly, ten times or more. The V gene is TRBV18, the J gene TRBJ2-3; TRBD1 matches at 8 bases. J was trimmed by 7 bases and V by 3 bases; bases with no gene match: 6. Germline V lookup: CDR1 KGHSH, CDR2 LQKENI. This CDR3 comprises 14 residues. In nucleotides, the CDR3 is TGTGCCAGCTCACCGGACAGGGCGGAGTATACGCAGTATTTT. Its translation: CASSPDRAEYTQYF.

The rearrangement joins TRBV4-1 to TRBJ2-7, with 8 nucleotides matching TRBD1. With V trimmed by 0 bases and J by 7 bases, 14 bases remained unmatched. Germline CDR1 is MGHRA and CDR2 is YSYEKL. This CDR3 is 17 amino acids long. The DNA for the CDR3 is TGCGCCAGCAGCCAAGATCCGCCTGGACAGGGCTGGCGTGAGCAGTACTTC. Residues: CASSQDPPGQGWREQYF.

This clonotype was picked up many times. V is TRBV7-9 and J is TRBJ1-1; D call uncertain. Germline V gene sequence: CDR1 SEHNR, CDR2 FQNEAQ (reference sequence). This CDR3 comprises 10 residues. Trimming removed 11 bases from V and 0 bases from J, with 4 bases in between. CDR3 sequence reads: CAGMNTEAFF. The DNA of the CDR3 is TGTGCCGGAATGAACACTGAAGCTTTCTTT.

As regards this clonotype: A read error may be the cause here, since a much bigger clone is one base away. The chain employs TRBV29-1 and TRBJ1-1; D uncertain. CDR3 length: 11 amino acids. CDR1 and CDR2 from the germline V gene are SQVTM and ANQGSEA. CDR3: CSVGVNTEVFF. The CDR3 DNA sequence: TGCAGCGTTGGTGTGAACACTGAAGTTTTCTTT.

About this clonotype itself: This may be a read error: a much more frequent sequence differs by one nucleotide. The chain has TRBV2 and TRBJ1-1, with unresolved D. Germline V lookup: CDR1 SNHLY, CDR2 FYNNEI. The CDR3 extends over 14 amino acids. CDR3 nucleotide sequence: TGTGCCAGCAGTGAATGGAATTTGAACACTGAAGCTTCCTTT. Amino acid sequence: CASSEWNLNTEASF.

The sample holds one count of this clonotype. Written as DNA, the CDR3 is TGTGCCAGCAGTTTCTCCCCCCTGGGGAGGGGAGATTTTGCAGATACGCAGTATTTT. It yields the protein CASSFSPLGRGDFADTQYF. The genes are TRBV28 and TRBJ2-3; TRBD2 matches at 7 bases. The CDR3 totals 19 residues. V lost 3 bases, J lost 4 bases, and 19 bases stayed unmatched. The V gene's germline CDR1 is MDHEN and CDR2 SYDVKM.